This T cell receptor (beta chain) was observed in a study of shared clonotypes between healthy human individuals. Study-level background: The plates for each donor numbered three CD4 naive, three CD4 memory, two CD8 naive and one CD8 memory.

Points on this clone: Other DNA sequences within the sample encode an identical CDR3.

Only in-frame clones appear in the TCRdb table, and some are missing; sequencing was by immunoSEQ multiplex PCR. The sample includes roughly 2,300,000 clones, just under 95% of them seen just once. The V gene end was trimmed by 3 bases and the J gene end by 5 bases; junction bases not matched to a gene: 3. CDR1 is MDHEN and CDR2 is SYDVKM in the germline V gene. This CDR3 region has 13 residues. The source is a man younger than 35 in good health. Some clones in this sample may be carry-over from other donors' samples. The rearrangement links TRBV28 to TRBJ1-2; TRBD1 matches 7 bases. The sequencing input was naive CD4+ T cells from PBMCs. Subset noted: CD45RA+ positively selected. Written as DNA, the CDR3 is TGTGCCAGCAGTTTGGAGGGGGCGTATGGCTACACCTTC. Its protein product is CASSLEGAYGYTF.